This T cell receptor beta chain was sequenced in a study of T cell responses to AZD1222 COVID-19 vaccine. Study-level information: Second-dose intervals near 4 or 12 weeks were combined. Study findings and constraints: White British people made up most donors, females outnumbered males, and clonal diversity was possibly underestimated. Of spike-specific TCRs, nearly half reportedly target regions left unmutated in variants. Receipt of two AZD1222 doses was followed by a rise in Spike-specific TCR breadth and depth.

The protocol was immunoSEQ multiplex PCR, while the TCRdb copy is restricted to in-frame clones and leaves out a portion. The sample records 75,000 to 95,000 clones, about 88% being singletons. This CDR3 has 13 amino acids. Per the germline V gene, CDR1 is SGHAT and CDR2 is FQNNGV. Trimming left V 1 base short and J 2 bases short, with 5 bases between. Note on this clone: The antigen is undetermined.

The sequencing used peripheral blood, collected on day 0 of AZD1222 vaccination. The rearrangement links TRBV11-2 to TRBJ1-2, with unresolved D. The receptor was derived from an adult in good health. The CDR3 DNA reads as TGTGCCAGCAGCTTAGCCAGAAACTATGGCTACACCTTC. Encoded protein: CASSLARNYGYTF.